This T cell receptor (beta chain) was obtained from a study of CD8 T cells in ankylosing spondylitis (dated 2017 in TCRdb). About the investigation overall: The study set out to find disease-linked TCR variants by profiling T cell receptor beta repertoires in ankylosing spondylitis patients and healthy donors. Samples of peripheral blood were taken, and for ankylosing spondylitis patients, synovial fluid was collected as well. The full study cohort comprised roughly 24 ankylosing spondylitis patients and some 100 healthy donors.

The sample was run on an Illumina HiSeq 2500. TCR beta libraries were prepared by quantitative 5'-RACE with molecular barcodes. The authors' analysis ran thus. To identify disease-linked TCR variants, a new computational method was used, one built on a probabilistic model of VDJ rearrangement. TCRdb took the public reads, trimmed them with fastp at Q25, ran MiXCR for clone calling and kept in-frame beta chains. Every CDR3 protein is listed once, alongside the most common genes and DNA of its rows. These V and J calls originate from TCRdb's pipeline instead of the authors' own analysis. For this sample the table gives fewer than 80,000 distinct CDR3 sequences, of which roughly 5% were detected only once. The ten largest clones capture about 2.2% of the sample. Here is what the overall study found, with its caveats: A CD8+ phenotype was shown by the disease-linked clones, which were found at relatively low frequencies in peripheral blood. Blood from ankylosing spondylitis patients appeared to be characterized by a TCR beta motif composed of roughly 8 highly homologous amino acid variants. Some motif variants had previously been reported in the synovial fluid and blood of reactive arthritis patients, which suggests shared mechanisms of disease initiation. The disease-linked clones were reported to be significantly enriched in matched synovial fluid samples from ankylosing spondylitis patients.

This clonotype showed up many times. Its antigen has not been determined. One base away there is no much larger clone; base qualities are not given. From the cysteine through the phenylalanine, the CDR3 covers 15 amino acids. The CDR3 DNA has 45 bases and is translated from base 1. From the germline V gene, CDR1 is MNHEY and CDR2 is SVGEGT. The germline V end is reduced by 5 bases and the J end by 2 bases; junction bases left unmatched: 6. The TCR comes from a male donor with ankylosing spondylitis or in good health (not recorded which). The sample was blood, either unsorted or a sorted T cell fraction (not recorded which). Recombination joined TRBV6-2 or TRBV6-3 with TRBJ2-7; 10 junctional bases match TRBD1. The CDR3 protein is CASSTPGQGTYEQYF. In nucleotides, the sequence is TGTGCCAGCAGTACCCCGGGACAGGGGACCTACGAGCAGTACTTC.